This T cell receptor beta chain was found in a study of human T cells and chemical hapten exposure. Study-wide context: Throughout the roughly 26-week study, diphenylcyclopropenone was applied weekly to the patients' scalps. Each patch test put 0.01% DPC on the upper back, and results were read at 6 days.

TCRdb re-derived calls from the RACE reads in MiXCR, one entry per CDR3 protein. The table records 120,000 or so distinct CDR3 sequences, roughly 10% of them present only once. Regarding the study as a whole: Among TCRs, those above 1 in 1000 frequency were unaffected by DPC sensitization.

This clonotype occurred a few times. The antigen remains undetermined. This sample's time point: patch test 3, about 24 weeks after DPC sensitization. The sample's treatment: therapeutic diphenylcyclopropenone sensitization with weekly scalp DPC. Blood draws came first, before each patch test. The input for sequencing was whole blood, taken in connection with sensitization to the hapten diphenylcyclopropenone (DPC). This receptor was identified in a woman aged 45-60 years with alopecia areata. Some clones in this sample may be carry-over from other donors' samples.

DNA of the CDR3: TGTGCCAGCCGCGGGCCCTCCTACAATGAGCAGTTCTTC. Amino acids: CASRGPSYNEQFF. The V call is TRBV12-3 or TRBV12-4, the J call TRBJ2-1, with a possible D match to TRBD2 (5 bases). The CDR3 has 13 residues. Trimming cost V 8 bases and J 0 bases, with 8 bases left between them.